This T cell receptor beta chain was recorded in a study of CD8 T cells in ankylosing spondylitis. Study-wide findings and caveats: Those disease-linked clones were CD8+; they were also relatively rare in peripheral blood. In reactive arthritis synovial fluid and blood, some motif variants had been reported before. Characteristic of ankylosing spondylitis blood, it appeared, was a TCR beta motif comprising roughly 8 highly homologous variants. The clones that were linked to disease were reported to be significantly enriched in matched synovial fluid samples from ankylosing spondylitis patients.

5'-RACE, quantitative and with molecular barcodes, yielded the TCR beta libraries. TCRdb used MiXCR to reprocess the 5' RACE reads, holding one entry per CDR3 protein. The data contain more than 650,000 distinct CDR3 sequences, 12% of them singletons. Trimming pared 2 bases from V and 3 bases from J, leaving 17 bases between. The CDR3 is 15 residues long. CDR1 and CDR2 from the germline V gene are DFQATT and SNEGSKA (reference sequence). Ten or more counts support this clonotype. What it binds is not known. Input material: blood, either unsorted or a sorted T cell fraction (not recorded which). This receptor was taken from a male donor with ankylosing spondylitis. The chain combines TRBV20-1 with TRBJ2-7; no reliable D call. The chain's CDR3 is CSARSGHTGSYEQYF. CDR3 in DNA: TGCAGTGCTAGAAGTGGTCATACGGGTAGCTACGAGCAGTACTTC.